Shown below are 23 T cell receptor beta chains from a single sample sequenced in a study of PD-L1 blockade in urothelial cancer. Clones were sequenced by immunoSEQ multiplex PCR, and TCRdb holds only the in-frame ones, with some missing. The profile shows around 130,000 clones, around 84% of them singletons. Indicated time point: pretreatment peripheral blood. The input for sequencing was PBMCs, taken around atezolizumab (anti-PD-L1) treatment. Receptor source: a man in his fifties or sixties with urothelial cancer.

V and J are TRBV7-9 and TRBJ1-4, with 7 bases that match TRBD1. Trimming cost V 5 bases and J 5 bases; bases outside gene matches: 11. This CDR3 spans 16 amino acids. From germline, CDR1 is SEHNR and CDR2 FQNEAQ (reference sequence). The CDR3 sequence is CASSKRRDSQNEKLFF. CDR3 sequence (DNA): TGTGCCAGCAGCAAACGCCGGGACAGCCAAAATGAAAAACTGTTTTTT.

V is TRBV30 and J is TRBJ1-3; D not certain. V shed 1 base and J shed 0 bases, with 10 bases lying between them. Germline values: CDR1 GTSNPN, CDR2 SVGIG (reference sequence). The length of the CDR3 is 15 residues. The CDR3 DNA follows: TGTGCCTGGAGTGGGGCCCTGGCCTCTGGAAACACCATATATTTT. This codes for CAWSGALASGNTIYF.

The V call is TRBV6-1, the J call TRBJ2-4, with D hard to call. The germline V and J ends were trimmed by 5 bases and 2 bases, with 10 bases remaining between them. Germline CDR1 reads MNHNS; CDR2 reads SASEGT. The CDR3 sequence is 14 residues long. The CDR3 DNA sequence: TGTGCCAGCAGTATCACTGCGACCAAAAACATTCAGTACTTC. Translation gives CASSITATKNIQYF.

This CDR3 is CASSGQGATNEKLFF. In nucleotides, the CDR3 is TGTGCCAGCTCTGGACAGGGGGCAACTAATGAAAAACTGTTTTTT. This chain connects TRBV2 to TRBJ1-4; 10 positions match TRBD1. The CDR3 loop spans 15 amino acids. The junction had 3 bases not matched to a gene; V was cut back by 8 bases and J by 0 bases. Germline values: CDR1 SNHLY, CDR2 FYNNEI.

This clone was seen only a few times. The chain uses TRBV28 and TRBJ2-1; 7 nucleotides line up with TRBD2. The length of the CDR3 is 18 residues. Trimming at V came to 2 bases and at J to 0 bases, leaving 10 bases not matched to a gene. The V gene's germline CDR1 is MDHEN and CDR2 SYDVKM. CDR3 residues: CASSLGQGGVGSYNEQFF. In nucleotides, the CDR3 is TGTGCCAGCAGTTTAGGTCAGGGAGGGGTGGGCTCCTACAATGAGCAGTTCTTC.

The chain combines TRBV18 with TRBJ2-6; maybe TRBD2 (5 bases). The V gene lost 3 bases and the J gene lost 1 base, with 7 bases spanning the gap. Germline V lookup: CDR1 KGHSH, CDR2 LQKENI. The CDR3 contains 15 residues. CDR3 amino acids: CASSPGDSGANVLTF. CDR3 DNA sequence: TGTGCCAGCTCACCGGGAGATTCTGGGGCCAACGTCCTGACTTTC.

The CDR3, as DNA: TGTGCCAGCAGCCAAGGCAGGAACCTACAAGAGACCCAGTACTTC. It is translated as CASSQGRNLQETQYF. The J gene is TRBJ2-5, the V gene TRBV14; the D is unclear. Trimming took off 1 base at V and 2 bases at J, with 11 bases between the two ends. CDR1 is SGHDN, CDR2 FVKESK, per germline. There are 15 residues in the CDR3.

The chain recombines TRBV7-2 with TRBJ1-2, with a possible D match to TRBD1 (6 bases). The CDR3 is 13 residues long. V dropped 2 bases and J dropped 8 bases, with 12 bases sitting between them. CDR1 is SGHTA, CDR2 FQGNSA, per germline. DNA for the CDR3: TGTGCCAGCAGCTTACAGGGGAGAGGGGGCTACACCTTC. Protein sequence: CASSLQGRGGYTF. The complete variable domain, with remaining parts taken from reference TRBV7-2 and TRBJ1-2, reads GAGVSQSPSNKVTEKGKDVELRCDPISGHTALYWYRQSLGQGLEFLIYFQGNSAPDKSGLPSDRFSAERTGGSVSTLTIQRTQQEDSAVYLCASSLQGRGGYTFGSGTRLTVV.

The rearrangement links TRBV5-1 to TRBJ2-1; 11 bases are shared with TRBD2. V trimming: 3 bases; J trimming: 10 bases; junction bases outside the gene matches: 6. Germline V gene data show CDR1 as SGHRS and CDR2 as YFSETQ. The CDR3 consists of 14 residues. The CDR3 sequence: CASSYGTSGREQFF. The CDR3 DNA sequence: TGCGCCAGCAGCTACGGGACTAGCGGCCGGGAGCAGTTCTTC.

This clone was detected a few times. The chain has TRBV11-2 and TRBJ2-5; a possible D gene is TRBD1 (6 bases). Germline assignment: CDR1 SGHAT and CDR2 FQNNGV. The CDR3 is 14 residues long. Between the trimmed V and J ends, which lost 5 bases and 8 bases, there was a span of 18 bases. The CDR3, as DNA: TGTGCCAGCAGCAACGACAGGCGAGGGTATACCCAGTACTTC. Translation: CASSNDRRGYTQYF.

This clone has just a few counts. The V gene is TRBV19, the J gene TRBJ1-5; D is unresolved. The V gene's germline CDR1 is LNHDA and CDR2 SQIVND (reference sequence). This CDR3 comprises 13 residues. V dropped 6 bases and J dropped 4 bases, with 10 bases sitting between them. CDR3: CASRPSWNQPQHF. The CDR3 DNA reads TGTGCCAGTAGACCTAGTTGGAATCAGCCCCAGCATTTT.

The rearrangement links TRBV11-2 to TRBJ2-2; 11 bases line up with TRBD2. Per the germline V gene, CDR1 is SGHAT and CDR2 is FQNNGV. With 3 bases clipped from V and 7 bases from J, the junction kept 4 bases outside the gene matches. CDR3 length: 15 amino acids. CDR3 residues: CASSFSGRGNGELFF. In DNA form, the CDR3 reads TGTGCCAGCAGCTTTAGCGGGAGGGGTAACGGGGAGCTGTTTTTT.

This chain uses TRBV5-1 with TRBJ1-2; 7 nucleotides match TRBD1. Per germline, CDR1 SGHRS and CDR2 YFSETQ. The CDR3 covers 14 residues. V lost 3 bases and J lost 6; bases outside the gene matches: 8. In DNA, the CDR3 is TGCGCCAGCAGCTCCGTACCGACAGGGAATGGCTACACCTTC. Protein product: CASSSVPTGNGYTF.

The CDR3 loop is CAISGYQETQYF. CDR3 bases: TGCGCCATCTCAGGGTACCAAGAGACCCAGTACTTC. The gene calls are TRBV10-1 and TRBJ2-5; tentative D call: TRBD1 (5 bases). The germline CDR1 and CDR2 sequences are WNHNN and SYGVQD (reference sequence). The ends were cut back, 10 bases at V and 0 bases at J, with 9 bases in the middle. This CDR3 comprises 12 residues.

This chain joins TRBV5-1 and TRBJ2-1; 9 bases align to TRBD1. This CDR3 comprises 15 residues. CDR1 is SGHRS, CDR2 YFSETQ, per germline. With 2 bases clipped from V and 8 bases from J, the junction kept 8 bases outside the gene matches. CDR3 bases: TGCGCCAGCAGCTTTCCGGGACAGGGAAGCTATGAGCAGTTCTTC. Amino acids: CASSFPGQGSYEQFF.

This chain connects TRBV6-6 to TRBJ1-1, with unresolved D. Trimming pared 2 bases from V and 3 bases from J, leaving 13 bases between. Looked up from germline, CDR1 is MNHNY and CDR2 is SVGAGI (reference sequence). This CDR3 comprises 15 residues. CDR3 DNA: TGTGCCAGCAGTTACCCCGGGAACGAAGACACTGAAGCTTTCTTT. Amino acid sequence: CASSYPGNEDTEAFF.

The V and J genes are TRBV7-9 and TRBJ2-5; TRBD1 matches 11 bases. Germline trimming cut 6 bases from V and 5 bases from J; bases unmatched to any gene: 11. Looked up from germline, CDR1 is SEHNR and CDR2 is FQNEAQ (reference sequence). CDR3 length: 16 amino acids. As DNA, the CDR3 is TGTGCCAGCAGACCGGGACAGGGGGTATCCTGGGAGACCCAGTACTTC. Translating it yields CASRPGQGVSWETQYF.

The CDR3 spells CASSHQTGVAFF. CDR3 sequence (DNA): TGTGCCAGCAGCCACCAGACAGGGGTCGCTTTCTTT. This chain connects TRBV5-6 to TRBJ1-1, with TRBD1 identical over 8 bases. Germline V gene sequence: CDR1 SGHDT, CDR2 YYEEEE. This CDR3 has 12 amino acids. The ends lost 4 bases at V and 11 bases at J; junction bases unmatched: 7.

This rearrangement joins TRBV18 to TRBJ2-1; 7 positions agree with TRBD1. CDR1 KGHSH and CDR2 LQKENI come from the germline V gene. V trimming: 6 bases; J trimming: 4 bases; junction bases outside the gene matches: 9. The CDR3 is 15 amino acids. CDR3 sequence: CASSRPGQMYNEQFF. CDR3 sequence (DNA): TGTGCCAGCTCCCGGCCGGGACAGATGTACAATGAGCAGTTCTTC.

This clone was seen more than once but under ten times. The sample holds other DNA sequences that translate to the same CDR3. The CDR3 bases are TGTGCCAGCAGTTTAAGACAGGGGATTATGAACACTGAAGCTTTCTTT. It yields the protein CASSLRQGIMNTEAFF. The chain has TRBV28 and TRBJ1-1; 8 nucleotides align to TRBD1. The V and J ends lost 2 bases and 0 bases, in that order; junction bases with no gene match: 5. CDR1 MDHEN and CDR2 SYDVKM come from the germline V gene. The CDR3 is 16 amino acids.

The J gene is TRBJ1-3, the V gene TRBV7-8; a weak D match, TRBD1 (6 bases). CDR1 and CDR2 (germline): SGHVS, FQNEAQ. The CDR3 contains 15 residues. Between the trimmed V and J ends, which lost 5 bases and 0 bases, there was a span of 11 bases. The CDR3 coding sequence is TGTGCCAGCAGCAGCAGGACAGTCTCTGGAAACACCATATATTTT. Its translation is CASSSRTVSGNTIYF. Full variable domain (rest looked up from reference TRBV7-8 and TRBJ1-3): GAGVSQSPRYKVAKRGQDVALRCDPISGHVSLFWYQQALGQGPEFLTYFQNEAQLDKSGLPSDRFFAERPEGSVSTLKIQRTQQEDSAVYLCASSSRTVSGNTIYFGEGSWLTVV.

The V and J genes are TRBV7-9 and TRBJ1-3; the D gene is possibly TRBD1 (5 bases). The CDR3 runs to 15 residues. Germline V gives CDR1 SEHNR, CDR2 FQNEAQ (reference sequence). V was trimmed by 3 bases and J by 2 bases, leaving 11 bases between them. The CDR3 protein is CASSFARTTGNTIYF. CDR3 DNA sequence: TGTGCCAGCAGCTTCGCGCGGACAACTGGAAACACCATATATTTT.

As DNA, the CDR3 is TGTGCCAGCAGCTTGGGGGACAGAGATAATGAAAAACTGTTTTTT. Translating it yields CASSLGDRDNEKLFF. The V call is TRBV13, the J call TRBJ1-4, with 7 bases lining up with TRBD1. V trimming: 3 bases; J trimming: 4 bases; junction bases outside the gene matches: 5. Germline V CDR1 and CDR2: PRHDT, FYEKMQ (reference sequence). The CDR3 has 15 residues.